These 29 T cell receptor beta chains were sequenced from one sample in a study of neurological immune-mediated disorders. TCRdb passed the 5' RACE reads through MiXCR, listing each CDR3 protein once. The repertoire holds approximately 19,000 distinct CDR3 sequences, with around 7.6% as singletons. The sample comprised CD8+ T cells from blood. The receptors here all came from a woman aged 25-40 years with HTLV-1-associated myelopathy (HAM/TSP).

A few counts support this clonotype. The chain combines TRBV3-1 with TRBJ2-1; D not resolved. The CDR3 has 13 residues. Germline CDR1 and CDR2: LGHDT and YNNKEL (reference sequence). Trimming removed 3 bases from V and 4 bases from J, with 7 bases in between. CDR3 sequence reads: CASSHTSYNEQFF. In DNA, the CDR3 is TGTGCCAGCAGCCATACTTCGTACAATGAGCAGTTCTTC.

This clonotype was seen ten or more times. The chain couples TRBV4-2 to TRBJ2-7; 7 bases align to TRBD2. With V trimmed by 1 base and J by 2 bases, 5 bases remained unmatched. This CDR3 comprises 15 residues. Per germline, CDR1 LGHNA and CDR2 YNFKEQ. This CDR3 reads CASSQGTSEAYEQYF. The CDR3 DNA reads TGTGCCAGCAGCCAAGGAACTAGCGAAGCCTACGAGCAGTACTTC.

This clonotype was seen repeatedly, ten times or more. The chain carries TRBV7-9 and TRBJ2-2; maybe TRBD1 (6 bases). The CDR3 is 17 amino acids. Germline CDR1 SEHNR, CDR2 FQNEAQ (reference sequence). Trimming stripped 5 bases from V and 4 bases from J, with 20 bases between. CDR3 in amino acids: CASSTTTGQGPTGELFF. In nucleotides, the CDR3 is TGTGCCAGCAGCACCACCACGGGACAAGGGCCCACCGGGGAGCTGTTTTTT. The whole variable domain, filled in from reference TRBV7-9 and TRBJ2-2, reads DTGVSQNPRHKITKRGQNVTFRCDPISEHNRLYWYRQTLGQGPEFLTYFQNEAQLEKSRLLSDRFSAERPKGSFSTLEIQRTEQGDSAMYLCASSTTTGQGPTGELFFGEGSRLTVL.

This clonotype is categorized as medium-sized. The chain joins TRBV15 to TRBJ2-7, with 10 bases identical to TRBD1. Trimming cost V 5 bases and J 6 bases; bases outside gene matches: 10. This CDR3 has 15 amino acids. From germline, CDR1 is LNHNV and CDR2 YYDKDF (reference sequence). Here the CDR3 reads CATSERTGGPSEQYF. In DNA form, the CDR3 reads TGTGCCACCAGCGAACGGACAGGGGGACCTTCCGAGCAGTACTTC.

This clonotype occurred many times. CDR3 region: CASTHLDLGFSGANVLTF. The CDR3 nucleotides read TGTGCCAGCACCCACTTGGATCTGGGATTCTCTGGGGCCAACGTCCTGACTTTC. The rearrangement uses TRBV9 and TRBJ2-6; D gene unclear. Germline-derived CDR1 and CDR2 are SGDLS and YYNGEE. The germline V and J ends were trimmed by 6 bases and 0 bases, with 19 bases remaining between them. The CDR3 length is 18 residues.

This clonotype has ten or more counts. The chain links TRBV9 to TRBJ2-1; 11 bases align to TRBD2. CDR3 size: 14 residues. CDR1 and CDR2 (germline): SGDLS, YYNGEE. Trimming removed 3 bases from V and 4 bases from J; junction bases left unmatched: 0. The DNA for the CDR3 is TGTGCCAGCAGCGCTAGCGGGGGGTACAATGAGCAGTTCTTC. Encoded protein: CASSASGGYNEQFF.

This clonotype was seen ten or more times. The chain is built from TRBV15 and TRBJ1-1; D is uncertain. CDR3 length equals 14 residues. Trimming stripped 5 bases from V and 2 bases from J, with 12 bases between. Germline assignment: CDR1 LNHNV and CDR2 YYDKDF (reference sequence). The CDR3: CATSRALANTEAFF. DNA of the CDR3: TGTGCCACCAGCCGAGCCCTAGCAAACACTGAAGCTTTCTTT.

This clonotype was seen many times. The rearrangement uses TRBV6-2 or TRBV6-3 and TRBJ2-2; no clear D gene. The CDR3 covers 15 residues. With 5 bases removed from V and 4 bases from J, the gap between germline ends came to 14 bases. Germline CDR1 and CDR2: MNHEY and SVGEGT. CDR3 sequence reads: CASSLDPDPTGELFF. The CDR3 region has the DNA TGTGCCAGCAGTCTCGACCCGGATCCCACCGGGGAGCTGTTTTTT.

The CDR3 sequence is CASSLAILASTDTQYF. DNA for the CDR3: TGTGCCAGCAGCTTAGCGATTCTCGCTAGCACAGATACGCAGTATTTT. V gene TRBV7-8 combines with J gene TRBJ2-3, with unresolved D. Trimming removed 0 bases from V and 0 bases from J, with 10 bases in between. The V gene's germline CDR1 is SGHVS and CDR2 FQNEAQ. This CDR3 region has 16 residues.

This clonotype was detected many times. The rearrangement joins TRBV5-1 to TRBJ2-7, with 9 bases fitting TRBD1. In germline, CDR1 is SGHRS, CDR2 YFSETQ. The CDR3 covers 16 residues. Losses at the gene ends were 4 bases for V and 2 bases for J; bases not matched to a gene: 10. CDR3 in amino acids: CASSALPGQGAYEQYF. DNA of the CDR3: TGCGCCAGCAGCGCCCTACCGGGACAGGGTGCCTACGAGCAGTACTTC.

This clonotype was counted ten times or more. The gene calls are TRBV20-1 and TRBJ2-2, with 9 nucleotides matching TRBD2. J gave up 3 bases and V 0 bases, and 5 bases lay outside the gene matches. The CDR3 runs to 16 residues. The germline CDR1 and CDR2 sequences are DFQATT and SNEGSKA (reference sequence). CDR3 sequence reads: CSARENKRGDTGELFF. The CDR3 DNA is TGCAGTGCTAGAGAAAACAAGCGGGGGGACACCGGGGAGCTGTTTTTT.

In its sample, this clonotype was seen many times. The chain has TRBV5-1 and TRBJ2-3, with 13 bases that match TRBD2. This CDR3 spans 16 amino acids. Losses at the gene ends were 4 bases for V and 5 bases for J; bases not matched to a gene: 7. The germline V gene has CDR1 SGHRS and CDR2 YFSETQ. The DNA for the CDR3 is TGCGCCAGCAGCCAGTTACTAGCGGGGGGGCAAGATACGCAGTATTTT. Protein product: CASSQLLAGGQDTQYF.

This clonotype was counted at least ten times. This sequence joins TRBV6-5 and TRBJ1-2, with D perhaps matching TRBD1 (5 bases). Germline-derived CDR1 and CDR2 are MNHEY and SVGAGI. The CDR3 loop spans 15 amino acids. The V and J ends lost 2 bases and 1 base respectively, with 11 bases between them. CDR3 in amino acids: CASSYRVDSNYGYTF. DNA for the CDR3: TGTGCCAGCAGTTACCGGGTCGACAGTAACTATGGCTACACCTTC.

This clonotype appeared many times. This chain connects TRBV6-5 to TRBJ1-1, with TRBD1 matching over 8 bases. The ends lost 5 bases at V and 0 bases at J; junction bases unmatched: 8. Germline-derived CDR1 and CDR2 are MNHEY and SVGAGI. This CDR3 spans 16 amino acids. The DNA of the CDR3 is TGTGCCAGCAGTGAGACAGGGGACATCATGAACACTGAAGCTTTCTTT. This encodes CASSETGDIMNTEAFF.

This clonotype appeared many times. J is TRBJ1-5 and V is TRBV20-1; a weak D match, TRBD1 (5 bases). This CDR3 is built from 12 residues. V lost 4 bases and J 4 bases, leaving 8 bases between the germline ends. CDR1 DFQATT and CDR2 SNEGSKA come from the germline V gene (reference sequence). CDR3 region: CSAKTANQPQHF. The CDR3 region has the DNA TGCAGTGCTAAGACAGCTAATCAGCCCCAGCATTTT.

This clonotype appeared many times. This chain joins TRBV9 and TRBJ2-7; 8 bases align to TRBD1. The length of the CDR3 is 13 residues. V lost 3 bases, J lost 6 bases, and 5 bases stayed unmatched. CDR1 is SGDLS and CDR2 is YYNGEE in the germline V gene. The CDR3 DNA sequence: TGTGCCAGCAGCGCATCGACAGGGGCCGAGCAGTACTTC. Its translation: CASSASTGAEQYF.

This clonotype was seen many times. DNA for the CDR3: TGTGCCAGCAGCTTAGCCCCAGGGGGGGGACAGCGTTACAATGAGCAGTTCTTC. Protein sequence: CASSLAPGGGQRYNEQFF. The chain joins TRBV11-3 to TRBJ2-1, with D tentatively TRBD1 or TRBD2 (7 bases each). V was clipped by 1 base and J by 4 bases, with 20 bases between them. Germline CDR1 is SGHNT and CDR2 is YENEEA. This CDR3 has 18 residues.

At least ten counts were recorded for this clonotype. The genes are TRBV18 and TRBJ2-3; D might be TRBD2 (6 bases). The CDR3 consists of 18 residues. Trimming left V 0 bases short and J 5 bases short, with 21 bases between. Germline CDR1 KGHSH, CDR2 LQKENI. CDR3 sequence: CASSPPSGGDLNGDTQYF. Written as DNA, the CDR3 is TGTGCCAGCTCACCACCGTCCGGAGGGGATTTAAATGGAGATACGCAGTATTTT. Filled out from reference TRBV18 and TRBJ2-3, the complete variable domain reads NAGVMQNPRHLVRRRGQEARLRCSPMKGHSHVYWYRQLPEEGLKFMVYLQKENIIDESGMPKERFSAEFPKEGPSILRIQQVVRGDSAAYFCASSPPSGGDLNGDTQYFGPGTRLTVL.

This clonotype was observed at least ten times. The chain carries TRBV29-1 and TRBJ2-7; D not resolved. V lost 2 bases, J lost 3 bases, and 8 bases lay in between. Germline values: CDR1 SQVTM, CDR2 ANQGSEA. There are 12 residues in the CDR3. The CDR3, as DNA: TGCAGCGTTGAACTTAGTAACTACGAGCAGTACTTC. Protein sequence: CSVELSNYEQYF.

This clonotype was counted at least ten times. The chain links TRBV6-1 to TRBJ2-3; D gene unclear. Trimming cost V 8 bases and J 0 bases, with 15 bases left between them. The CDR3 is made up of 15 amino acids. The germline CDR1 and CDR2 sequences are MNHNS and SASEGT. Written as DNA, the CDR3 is TGTGCCAGCGAGGACGGAAGCCGTAGCACAGATACGCAGTATTTT. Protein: CASEDGSRSTDTQYF.

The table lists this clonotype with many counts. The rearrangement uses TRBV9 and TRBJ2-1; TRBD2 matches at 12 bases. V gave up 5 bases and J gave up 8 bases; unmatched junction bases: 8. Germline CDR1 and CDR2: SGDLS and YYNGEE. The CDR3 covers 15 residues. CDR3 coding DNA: TGTGCCAGCAGTGAACTAGCGGGGGGCTTAGATGAGCAGTTCTTC. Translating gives CASSELAGGLDEQFF.

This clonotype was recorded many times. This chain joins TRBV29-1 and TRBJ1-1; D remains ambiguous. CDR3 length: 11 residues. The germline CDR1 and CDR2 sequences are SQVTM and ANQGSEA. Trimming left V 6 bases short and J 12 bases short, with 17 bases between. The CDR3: CSVDAVGRSFF. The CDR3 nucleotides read TGCAGCGTAGACGCCGTGGGGAGGTCTTTCTTT.

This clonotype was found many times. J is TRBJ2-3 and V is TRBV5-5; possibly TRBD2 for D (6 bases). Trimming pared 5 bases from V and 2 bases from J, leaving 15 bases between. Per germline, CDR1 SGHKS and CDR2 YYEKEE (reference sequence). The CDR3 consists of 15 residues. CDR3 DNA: TGTGCCAGCAGTAACACCGGGACTTACACAGATACGCAGTATTTT. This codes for CASSNTGTYTDTQYF.

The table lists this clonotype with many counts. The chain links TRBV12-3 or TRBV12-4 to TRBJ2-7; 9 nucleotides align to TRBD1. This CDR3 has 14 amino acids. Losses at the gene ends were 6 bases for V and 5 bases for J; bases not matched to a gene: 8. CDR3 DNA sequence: TGTGCCAGCAGCCCATCATGGACAGGGGACGAGCAGTACTTC. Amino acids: CASSPSWTGDEQYF.

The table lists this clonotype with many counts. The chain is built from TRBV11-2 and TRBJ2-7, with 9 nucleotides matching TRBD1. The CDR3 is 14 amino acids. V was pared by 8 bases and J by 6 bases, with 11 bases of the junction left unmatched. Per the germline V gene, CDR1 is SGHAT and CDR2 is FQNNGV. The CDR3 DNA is TGTGCCAGCTCGCAAGGCGGGACAGGGCGCGAGCAGTACTTC. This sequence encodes CASSQGGTGREQYF.

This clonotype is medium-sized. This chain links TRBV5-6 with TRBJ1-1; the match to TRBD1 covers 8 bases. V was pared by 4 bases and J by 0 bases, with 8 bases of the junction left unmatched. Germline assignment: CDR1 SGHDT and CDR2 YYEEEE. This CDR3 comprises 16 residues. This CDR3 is CASSPGQGLLNTEAFF. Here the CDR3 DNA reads TGTGCCAGCAGCCCCGGACAGGGTCTTTTGAACACTGAAGCTTTCTTT. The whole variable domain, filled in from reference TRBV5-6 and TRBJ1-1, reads DAGVTQSPTHLIKTRGQQVTLRCSPKSGHDTVSWYQQALGQGPQFIFQYYEEEERQRGNFPDRFSGHQFPNYSSELNVNALLLGDSALYLCASSPGQGLLNTEAFFGQGTRLTVV.

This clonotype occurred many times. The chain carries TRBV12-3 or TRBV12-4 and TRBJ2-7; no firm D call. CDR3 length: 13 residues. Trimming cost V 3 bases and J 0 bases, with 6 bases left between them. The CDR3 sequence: CASSLNFSYEQYF. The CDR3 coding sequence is TGTGCCAGCAGTTTGAACTTCTCCTACGAGCAGTACTTC.

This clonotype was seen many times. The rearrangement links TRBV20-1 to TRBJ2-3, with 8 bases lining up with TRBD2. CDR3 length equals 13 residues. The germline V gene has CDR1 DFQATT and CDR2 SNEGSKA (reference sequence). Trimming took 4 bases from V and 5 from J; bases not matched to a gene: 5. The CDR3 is CSANSGAGDTQYF. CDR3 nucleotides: TGCAGTGCTAATAGCGGGGCTGGAGATACGCAGTATTTT.

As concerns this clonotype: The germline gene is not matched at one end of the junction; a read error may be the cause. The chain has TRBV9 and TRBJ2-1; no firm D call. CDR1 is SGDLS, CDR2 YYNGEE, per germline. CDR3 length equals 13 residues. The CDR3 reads CVSRVAGHNEQFF. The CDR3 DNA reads TGTGTCAGCAGAGTAGCAGGTCACAATGAGCAGTTCTTC.